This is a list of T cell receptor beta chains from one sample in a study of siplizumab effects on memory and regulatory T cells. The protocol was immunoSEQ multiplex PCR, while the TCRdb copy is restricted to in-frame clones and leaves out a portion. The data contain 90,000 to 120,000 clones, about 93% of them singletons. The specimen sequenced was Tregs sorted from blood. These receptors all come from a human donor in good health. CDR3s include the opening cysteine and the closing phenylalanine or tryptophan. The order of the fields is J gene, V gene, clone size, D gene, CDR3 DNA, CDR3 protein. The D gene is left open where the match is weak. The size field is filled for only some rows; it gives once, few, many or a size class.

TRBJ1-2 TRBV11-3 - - TGTGCCAGCAGCTTCGGGACGGACTATGGCTACACCTTC CASSFGTDYGYTF
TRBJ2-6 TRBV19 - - TGTGCCTCCGAAGCCGGGGCCAACGTCCTGACTTTC CASEAGANVLTF
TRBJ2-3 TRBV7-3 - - TGTGCCAGCAGCGGCGTGGGGGGAGATACGCAGTATTTT CASSGVGGDTQYF
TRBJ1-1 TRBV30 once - TGTGCCTGGAGTGTCGACGAGAACACTGAAGCTTTCTTT CAWSVDENTEAFF
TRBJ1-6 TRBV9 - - TGTGCCAGCAGCGTAGAAGGGGGGGTTTCACCCCTCCACTTT CASSVEGGVSPLHF
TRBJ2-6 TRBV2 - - TGTGCCAGCAGGGGACAGCGGGTCTGGGCCAACGTCCTGACTTTC CASRGQRVWANVLTF
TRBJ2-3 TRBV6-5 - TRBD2 TGTGCCAGCAGTTACTCACTAGCGGTCCCGGGTACGCAGTATTTT CASSYSLAVPGTQYF
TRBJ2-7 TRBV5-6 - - TGTGCCAGCAGCTTGGTTTTCGGGTTCTACGAGCAGTACTTC CASSLVFGFYEQYF
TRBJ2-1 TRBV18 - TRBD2 TGTGCCAGCCGAGGGAATACCGGACTAGCCAATGAGCAGTTCTTC CASRGNTGLANEQFF
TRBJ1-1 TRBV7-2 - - TGTGCCAGCAGCCCCTACAGGGTGGCTGAAGCTTTCTTT CASSPYRVAEAFF